This TCR beta chain was identified during a study of CD8+ T cells in alopecia areata. CDR3 length equals 13 residues. Germline CDR1 reads MGHRA; CDR2 reads YSYEKL. V dropped 0 bases and J dropped 6 bases, with 8 bases sitting between them. The investigators collected lesional scalp punch biopsies and peripheral blood from alopecia areata patients. Sorting of PBMCs yielded the CD4+ and CD8+ T cells. The table lists this clone with a few counts. Extraction of RNA preceded its reverse transcription into cDNA, which served as the sequencing template. The repertoire was sequenced with immunoSEQ multiplex PCR; TCRdb's copy has only in-frame clones and lacks some. The sample has about 100,000 clones; 58% are singletons.

The chain couples TRBV4-1 to TRBJ1-2; D gene ambiguous. The sample taken for sequencing was NKG2D-low CD8+ T cells sorted from blood. The sequence came from a human donor with alopecia areata. The CDR3 DNA sequence: TGCGCCAGCAGCCAAGATAATGGAAATGGCTACACCTTC. Its translation is CASSQDNGNGYTF.